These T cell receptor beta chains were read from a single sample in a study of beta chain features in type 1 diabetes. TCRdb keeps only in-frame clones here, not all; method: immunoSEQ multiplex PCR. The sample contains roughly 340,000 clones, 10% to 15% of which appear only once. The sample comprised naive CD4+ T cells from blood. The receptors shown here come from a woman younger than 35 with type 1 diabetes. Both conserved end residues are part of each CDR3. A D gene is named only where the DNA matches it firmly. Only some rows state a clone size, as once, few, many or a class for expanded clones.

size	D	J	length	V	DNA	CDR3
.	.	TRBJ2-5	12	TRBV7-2	TGTGCCAGCACCTATGGGGGGGAGACCCAGTACTTC	CASTYGGETQYF
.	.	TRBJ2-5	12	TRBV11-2	TGTGCCAGCAGCTCAAGAGGAGAGACCCAGTACTTC	CASSSRGETQYF
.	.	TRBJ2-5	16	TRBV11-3	TGTGCCAGCAGCTTAGGAAGCGGTGGTCGTCAAGAGACCCAGTACTTC	CASSLGSGGRQETQYF
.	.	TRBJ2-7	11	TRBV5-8	TGTGCCAGCAGCCCGAGCTACGAGCAGTACTTC	CASSPSYEQYF
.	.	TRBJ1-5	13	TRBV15	TGTGCCACCAGCTCTCGGACAGCACAGCCCCAGCATTTT	CATSSRTAQPQHF
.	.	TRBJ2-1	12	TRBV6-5	TGTGCCAGCAGTTCGCAGGGTAATGAGCAGTTCTTC	CASSSQGNEQFF
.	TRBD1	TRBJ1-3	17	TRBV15	TGTGCCACCAGCAGAGTTGCGGGACAGGCGAAAGGAAACACCATATATTTT	CATSRVAGQAKGNTIYF
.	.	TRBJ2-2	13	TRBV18	TGTGCCAGCTCACCGATGGGGCCCGGGGAGCTGTTTTTT	CASSPMGPGELFF
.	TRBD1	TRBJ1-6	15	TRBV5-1	TGCGCCAGCAGACAAATACAGGGGGCGGGATCACCCCTCCACTTT	CASRQIQGAGSPLHF
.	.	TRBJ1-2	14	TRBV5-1	TGCGCCAGCAGCTCTTATGACAGTGCGCAGGGCTACACCTTC	CASSSYDSAQGYTF
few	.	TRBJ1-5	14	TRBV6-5	TGTGCCAGCAGTTTCACAGGGAGCAATCAGCCCCAGCATTTT	CASSFTGSNQPQHF
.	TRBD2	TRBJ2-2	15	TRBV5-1	TGCGCCAGCAGCTGGACTAGCGGGAACACCGGGGAGCTGTTTTTT	CASSWTSGNTGELFF
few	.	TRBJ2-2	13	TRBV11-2	TGTGCCAGCAGCTTAGGGAGAATCGGGGAGCTGTTTTTT	CASSLGRIGELFF
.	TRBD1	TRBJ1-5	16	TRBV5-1	TGCGCCAGCAGCTTGGGGACAGGGGGAAGCAATCAGCCCCAGCATTTT	CASSLGTGGSNQPQHF
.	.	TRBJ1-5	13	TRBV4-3	TGCGCCAGCAGCCAAGACGGTGATCAGCCCCAGCATTTT	CASSQDGDQPQHF
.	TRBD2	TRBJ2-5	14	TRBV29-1	TGCAGCGTGGGTAGAGCGGGGGTCCAAGAGACCCAGTACTTC	CSVGRAGVQETQYF
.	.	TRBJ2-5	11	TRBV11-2	TGTGCCAGCAGCCCAGGGGTGACCCAGTACTTC	CASSPGVTQYF
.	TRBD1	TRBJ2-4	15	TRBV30	TGTGCCTGGAGAAGGGACAGTTTAGCCAAAAACATTCAGTACTTC	CAWRRDSLAKNIQYF
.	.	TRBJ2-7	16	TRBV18	TGTGCCAGCTCACCAGGCCCCGGGACACTTCGGCACGAGCAGTACTTC	CASSPGPGTLRHEQYF
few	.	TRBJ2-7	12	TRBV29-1	TGCAGCGTTTCGACTCGCGCCTACGAGCAGTACTTC	CSVSTRAYEQYF
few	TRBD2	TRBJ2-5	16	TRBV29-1	TGCAGCGTTGTAGTGGGACTAGCCCTACACCAAGAGACCCAGTACTTC	CSVVVGLALHQETQYF
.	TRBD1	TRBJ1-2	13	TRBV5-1	TGCGCCAGCACACAGGGGGCCCTCTCTGGCTACACCTTC	CASTQGALSGYTF
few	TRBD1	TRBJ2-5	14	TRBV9	TGTGCCAGCAGCACCCGGGACAGACTAGAGACCCAGTACTTC	CASSTRDRLETQYF
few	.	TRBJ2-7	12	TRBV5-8	TGTGCCAGCAGCGAAGGGAGGACCCCTCCGTACTTC	CASSEGRTPPYF
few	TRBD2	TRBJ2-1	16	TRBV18	TGTGCCAGCTCACCGGGGACTAGCGGGAGGAACAATGAGCAGTTCTTC	CASSPGTSGRNNEQFF
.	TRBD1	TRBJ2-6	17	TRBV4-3	TGCGCCAGCAGCCAATACCCGACAGGGGCTGGGGCCAACGTCCTGACTTTC	CASSQYPTGAGANVLTF
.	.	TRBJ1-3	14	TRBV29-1	TGCAGCGTTGCAACGGGGAGCTCTGGAAACACCATATATTTT	CSVATGSSGNTIYF
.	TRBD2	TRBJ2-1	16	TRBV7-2	TGTGCCAGCAGCCTTAGTAGCGGGAGGGCCGTCCATGAGCAGTTCTTC	CASSLSSGRAVHEQFF
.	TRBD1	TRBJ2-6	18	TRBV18	TGTGCCAGCTCGCATGGACAGGGCCCTCTCTCTGGGGCCAACGTCCTGACTTTC	CASSHGQGPLSGANVLTF
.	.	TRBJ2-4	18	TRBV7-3	TGTGCCAGCAGCTTTATCCCCGCTATTGGAGGGGCCAAAAACATTCAGTACTTC	CASSFIPAIGGAKNIQYF
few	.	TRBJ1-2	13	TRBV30	TGTGCCTGGAGTGTAGCGGGGGGGAGCGGCTACACCTTC	CAWSVAGGSGYTF
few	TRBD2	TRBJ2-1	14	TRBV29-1	TGCAGCGCTAGGACTAGCGGGATAATTGTCGAGCAGTTCTTC	CSARTSGIIVEQFF
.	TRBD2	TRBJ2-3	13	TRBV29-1	TGCAGCGGGGCGGGGGGGCTTACAGATACGCAGTATTTT	CSGAGGLTDTQYF
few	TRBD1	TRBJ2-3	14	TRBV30	TGTGCCTGGGAAACCAGGGGGTGGACAGATACGCAGTATTTT	CAWETRGWTDTQYF
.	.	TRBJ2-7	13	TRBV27	TGTGCCAGCAGTTTGGGCACGGTGAGTGAGCAGTACTTC	CASSLGTVSEQYF
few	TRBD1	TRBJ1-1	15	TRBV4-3	TGCGCCAGCAGCCACCGGGACAGGGGACACACTGAAGCTTTCTTT	CASSHRDRGHTEAFF
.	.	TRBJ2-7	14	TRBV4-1	TGCGCCAGCAGCCGAGGAGGGGGCTCCCACGAGCAGTACTTC	CASSRGGGSHEQYF
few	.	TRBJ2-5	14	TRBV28	TGTGCCAGCAGTTTATCGAGCGGGCAAGAGACCCAGTACTTC	CASSLSSGQETQYF
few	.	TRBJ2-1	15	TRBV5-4	TGTGCCAGCAGCTTGGTCGGGGGGCGTGGCAATGAGCAGTTCTTC	CASSLVGGRGNEQFF
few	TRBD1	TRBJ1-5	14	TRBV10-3	TGTGCCATCAGTGGAGACAGGGGTAATCAGCCCCAGCATTTT	CAISGDRGNQPQHF
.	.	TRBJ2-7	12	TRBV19	TGTGCCAGTAGTCAGAACTCCTACGAGCAGTACTTC	CASSQNSYEQYF
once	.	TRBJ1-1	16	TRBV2	TGTGCCAGCAGTGAAGGACAGGCGCTGGTGAACACTGAAGCTTTCTTT	CASSEGQALVNTEAFF
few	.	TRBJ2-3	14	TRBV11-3	TGTGCCAGCACCCGTCAATTTTCGGAGGATACGCAGTATTTT	CASTRQFSEDTQYF
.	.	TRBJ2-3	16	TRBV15	TGTGCCACCAGCCGCCGGGGCTTGCGGGACACAGATACGCAGTATTTT	CATSRRGLRDTDTQYF
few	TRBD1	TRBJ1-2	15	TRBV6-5	TGTGCCAGCACTAGTACAGGGGCTGGTGGTTTAGGCTACACCTTC	CASTSTGAGGLGYTF